The entry below gives a single T cell receptor beta chain sequence along with its context. As yet, its antigen is unknown. Data came from immunoSEQ multiplex PCR; TCRdb stores just in-frame clones and leaves some out. The data hold around 18,000 clones, with around 72% observed a single time. This sample was included in a study of PD-1 blockade in classical Hodgkin lymphoma. This sample's time point: cycle 4 day 1 (C4D1), after 5 to 7 weeks of nivolumab. Each of the patients experienced relapse following autologous stem cell transplantation, and their brentuximab vedotin exposure differed. Thawed PBMCs yielded CD4+ T cells through magnetic negative selection. Germline CDR1 is SGHNT and CDR2 is YYREEE (reference sequence). The length of the CDR3 is 14 residues. Trimming stripped 2 bases from V and 2 bases from J, with 10 bases between. Overall study results and limits: It was among complete responders that baseline diversity resembled that of newly diagnosed patients.

The rearrangement joins TRBV5-4 to TRBJ1-1, with D unclear. Sequencing used CD4+ T cells from blood, obtained before the fourth cycle of nivolumab. This TCR was recovered from a human donor with classical Hodgkin lymphoma. The CDR3, as DNA: TGTGCCAGCAGCTTCCTGGGCAGCAACACTGAAGCTTTCTTT. This gives the protein CASSFLGSNTEAFF.